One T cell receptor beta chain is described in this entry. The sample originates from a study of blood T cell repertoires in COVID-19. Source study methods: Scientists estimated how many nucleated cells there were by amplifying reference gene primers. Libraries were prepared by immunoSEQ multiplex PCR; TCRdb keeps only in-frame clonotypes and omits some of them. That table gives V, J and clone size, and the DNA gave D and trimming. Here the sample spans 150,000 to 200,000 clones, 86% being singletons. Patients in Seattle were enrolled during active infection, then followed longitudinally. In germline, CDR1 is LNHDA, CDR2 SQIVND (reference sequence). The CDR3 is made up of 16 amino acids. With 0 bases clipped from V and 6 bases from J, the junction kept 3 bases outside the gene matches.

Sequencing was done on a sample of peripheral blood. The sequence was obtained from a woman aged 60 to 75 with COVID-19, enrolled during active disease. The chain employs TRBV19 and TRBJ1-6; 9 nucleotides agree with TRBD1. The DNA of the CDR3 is TGTGCCAGTAGTATAGATCGGGACAGGGCTAATTCACCCCTCCACTTT. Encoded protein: CASSIDRDRANSPLHF. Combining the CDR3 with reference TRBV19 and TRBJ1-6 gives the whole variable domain DGGITQSPKYLFRKEGQNVTLSCEQNLNHDAMYWYRQDPGQGLRLIYYSQIVNDFQKGDIAEGYSVSREKKESFPLTVTSAQKNPTAFYLCASSIDRDRANSPLHFGNGTRLTVT.